These 29 T cell receptor beta chains came from one sample sequenced in a study of T cell responses to AZD1222 COVID-19 vaccine. The method was immunoSEQ multiplex PCR; TCRdb's version includes in-frame clones alone and lacks a portion of them. The table includes 150,000 to 200,000 clones, 85% to 95% detected once. The sample consisted of peripheral blood, taken on day 0 of AZD1222 vaccination. These receptors were taken from an adult in good health.

CDR3 sequence (DNA): TGTGCCAGCAGCTTGGCTGCAGGGAAGAACACTGAAGCTTTCTTT. Protein sequence: CASSLAAGKNTEAFF. The chain recombines TRBV5-4 with TRBJ1-1, with D maybe TRBD1 (5 bases). Germline V gene sequence: CDR1 SGHNT, CDR2 YYREEE (reference sequence). Trimming cost V 0 bases and J 1 base, with 10 bases left between them. The CDR3 consists of 15 residues.

The chain has TRBV28 and TRBJ2-7; D is unclear. The CDR3 is made up of 13 amino acids. Germline CDR1 reads MDHEN; CDR2 reads SYDVKM. V dropped 3 bases and J dropped 0 bases, with 6 bases sitting between them. CDR3 residues: CASSFLPSYEQYF. In nucleotides, the CDR3 is TGTGCCAGCAGTTTCCTTCCCTCCTACGAGCAGTACTTC.

The rearrangement joins TRBV5-1 to TRBJ2-7, with D hard to call. The germline V and J ends were trimmed by 4 bases and 3 bases, with 14 bases remaining between them. There are 14 residues in the CDR3. From germline, CDR1 is SGHRS and CDR2 YFSETQ. The CDR3 spells CASSPPLPSYEQYF. Here the CDR3 DNA reads TGCGCCAGCAGCCCACCACTACCTAGCTACGAGCAGTACTTC.

This chain links TRBV18 with TRBJ1-5, with TRBD1 matching over 8 bases. The junction had 8 bases not matched to a gene; V was cut back by 1 base and J by 0 bases. The germline CDR1 and CDR2 sequences are KGHSH and LQKENI. This CDR3 has 18 amino acids. The CDR3 DNA reads TGTGCCAGCTCACCACAGGGGACAGGTCCCCCTAGCAATCAGCCCCAGCATTTT. Amino acids: CASSPQGTGPPSNQPQHF.

V gene TRBV9 combines with J gene TRBJ1-1, with 8 bases aligning to TRBD1. The CDR3 spans 15 residues. Germline CDR1 SGDLS, CDR2 YYNGEE. V lost 4 bases, J lost 6 bases, and 11 bases stayed unmatched. The CDR3 here is CASSPDWTGQPEAFF. CDR3 DNA sequence: TGTGCCAGCAGCCCAGATTGGACAGGGCAACCTGAAGCTTTCTTT.

This clone was detected once. The chain couples TRBV11-3 to TRBJ1-1, with D tentatively TRBD1 (6 bases). Per germline, CDR1 SGHNT and CDR2 YENEEA. Trimming pared 5 bases from V and 8 bases from J, leaving 15 bases between. The CDR3 is 13 amino acids. This CDR3 is CASSLAGGGEAFF. CDR3 in DNA: TGTGCCAGCAGCCTAGCCGGAGGGGGGGAAGCTTTCTTT.

J is TRBJ2-7 and V is TRBV5-1; D is perhaps TRBD1 or TRBD2 (6 bases each). The germline V and J ends were trimmed by 0 bases and 4 bases, with 8 bases remaining between them. The CDR3 totals 13 residues. CDR1 is SGHRS and CDR2 is YFSETQ in the germline V gene. The CDR3 is CASSLGGGYEQYF. The CDR3 nucleotides read TGCGCCAGCAGCTTGGGAGGGGGGTACGAGCAGTACTTC. Together with reference TRBV5-1 and TRBJ2-7, the CDR3 gives the full variable domain: KAGVTQTPRYLIKTRGQQVTLSCSPISGHRSVSWYQQTPGQGLQFLFEYFSETQRNKGNFPGRFSGRQFSNSRSEMNVSTLELGDSALYLCASSLGGGYEQYFGPGTRLTVT.

This rearrangement joins TRBV24-1 to TRBJ2-1; 11 bases are a match to TRBD2. Trimming took 12 bases from V and 6 from J; bases not matched to a gene: 24. Germline CDR1 reads KGHDR; CDR2 reads SFDVKD. The CDR3 spans 19 residues. The CDR3 loop reads CAAWKRGLALGTSGNEQFF. CDR3 bases: TGTGCCGCCTGGAAACGGGGGCTGGCCCTCGGGACTAGCGGCAATGAGCAGTTCTTC.

This sequence joins TRBV29-1 and TRBJ2-1, with 9 bases identical to TRBD2. The junction had 14 bases not matched to a gene; V was cut back by 5 bases and J by 6 bases. CDR3 length: 16 residues. CDR1 is SQVTM and CDR2 is ANQGSEA in the germline V gene. The CDR3 DNA reads as TGCAGCGTTTCGGCAGCGGGAGGACAATCAATCAATGAGCAGTTCTTC. Translating gives CSVSAAGGQSINEQFF.

This clone was seen just once. The V call is TRBV18, the J call TRBJ2-2; D is undetermined. Germline V lookup: CDR1 KGHSH, CDR2 LQKENI. The CDR3 is made up of 14 amino acids. The V end was cut by 3 bases, the J end by 5 bases, with 10 bases between. The CDR3 region is CASSPRQETGELFF. Written as DNA, the CDR3 is TGTGCCAGCTCACCCCGCCAGGAGACCGGGGAGCTGTTTTTT.

V is TRBV7-2 and J is TRBJ2-7; either TRBD1 or TRBD2 may supply D (5 bases each). Germline assignment: CDR1 SGHTA and CDR2 FQGNSA. The CDR3 has 17 residues. V was pared by 5 bases and J by 5 bases, with 25 bases between. CDR3 amino acids: CASSAHGWGSPSDEQYF. The CDR3, as DNA: TGTGCCAGCAGCGCCCATGGGTGGGGGTCCCCTTCGGACGAGCAGTACTTC.

The chain recombines TRBV10-3 with TRBJ1-2; D gene unclear. Germline loops: CDR1 ENHRY, CDR2 SYGVKD. The CDR3 contains 16 residues. Trimming removed 6 bases from V and 0 bases from J, with 17 bases in between. The CDR3 reads CAISPGGGRANYGYTF. In DNA form, the CDR3 reads TGTGCCATCAGCCCGGGAGGCGGTAGGGCTAACTATGGCTACACCTTC.

The chain's CDR3 is CASSSRDRDGKTQYF. As DNA, the CDR3 is TGTGCCAGCAGCTCCCGGGACAGGGACGGGAAGACCCAGTACTTC. The J gene is TRBJ2-5, the V gene TRBV5-4, with TRBD1 matching 9 bases. Germline CDR1 and CDR2: SGHNT and YYREEE (reference sequence). The CDR3 is 15 amino acids. J lost 6 bases, V lost 3 bases, and 9 bases had no gene match.

J is TRBJ2-3 and V is TRBV7-9; no firm D call. From germline, CDR1 is SEHNR and CDR2 FQNEAQ (reference sequence). Trimming removed 3 bases from V and 0 bases from J, with 13 bases in between. The CDR3 is 16 residues long. As DNA, the CDR3 is TGTGCCAGCAGCTTGCCTAAGACTGAGAGCACAGATACGCAGTATTTT. This sequence encodes CASSLPKTESTDTQYF.

V gene TRBV5-1 combines with J gene TRBJ2-7; 10 bases match TRBD1. This CDR3 has 14 residues. With V trimmed by 4 bases and J by 2 bases, 3 bases remained unmatched. CDR1 is SGHRS, CDR2 YFSETQ, per germline. The CDR3 here is CASSGTGVPYEQYF. The CDR3, as DNA: TGCGCCAGCAGCGGGACAGGGGTGCCCTACGAGCAGTACTTC.

CDR3 bases: TGTGCCAGCAGCTTATCCTCCCAGGGGGTAGTAAAGAGGCAAGAGACCCAGTACTTC. Protein sequence: CASSLSSQGVVKRQETQYF. The chain is built from TRBV7-9 and TRBJ2-5, with 7 bases aligning to TRBD1. The junction had 17 bases not matched to a gene; V was cut back by 2 bases and J by 2 bases. The germline V gene encodes CDR1 SEHNR and CDR2 FQNEAQ (reference sequence). The CDR3 contains 19 residues.

The sample holds one count of this clone. The rearrangement uses TRBV3-1 (or the pseudogene TRBV3-2) and TRBJ1-1; D is undetermined. V was clipped by 2 bases and J by 2 bases, with 6 bases between them. Germline V gives CDR1 LGHDT, CDR2 YNNKEL (reference sequence). The CDR3 has 13 amino acids. The CDR3 sequence is CASSQTVNTEAFF. The CDR3 coding sequence is TGTGCCAGCAGCCAAACAGTTAACACTGAAGCTTTCTTT.

The sample holds a few counts of this clone. The rearrangement uses TRBV7-3 and TRBJ2-7, with 7 bases fitting TRBD2. After removal of 2 bases from V and 13 bases from J, the junction contained 11 bases not matched to a gene. Looked up from germline, CDR1 is SGHTA and CDR2 is FQGTGA. This CDR3 is built from 13 residues. The CDR3 here is CASSLAGARPYYF. The CDR3 bases are TGTGCCAGCAGCTTAGCGGGAGCTCGGCCGTATTACTTC.

V usage is TRBV29-1 and J usage is TRBJ2-1; no definite D call. The CDR3 is made up of 10 amino acids. CDR1 is SQVTM, CDR2 ANQGSEA, per germline. Between the trimmed V and J ends, which lost 7 bases and 12 bases, there was a span of 13 bases. The CDR3 protein is CSALGLGQFF. The DNA of the CDR3 is TGCAGCGCGCTAGGGCTGGGGCAGTTCTTC.

The chain employs TRBV5-1 and TRBJ1-2; perhaps TRBD1 as D (5 bases). Trimming cost V 2 bases and J 7 bases, with 27 bases left between them. The germline gives CDR1 SGHRS, CDR2 YFSETQ. CDR3 size: 18 residues. The chain's CDR3 is CASSFSGPAGSYLSGYTF. The CDR3 nucleotides read TGCGCCAGCAGCTTCTCGGGCCCAGCAGGGAGCTATCTCTCTGGCTACACCTTC.

The chain recombines TRBV19 with TRBJ1-5, with 9 bases matching TRBD1. The CDR3 is 14 amino acids. The germline V gene has CDR1 LNHDA and CDR2 SQIVND (reference sequence). V shed 8 bases and J 6 bases; nucleotides not matched to a gene: 8. CDR3 region: CASQRGQGSQPQHF. The CDR3 DNA reads TGTGCCAGTCAGCGCGGACAGGGGAGTCAGCCCCAGCATTTT.

The chain recombines TRBV18 with TRBJ2-7; TRBD2 agrees at 8 bases. V lost 3 bases, J lost 2 bases, and 9 bases stayed unmatched. The CDR3 contains 16 residues. Per germline, CDR1 KGHSH and CDR2 LQKENI. The CDR3 spells CASSPARLLAAYEQYF. CDR3 nucleotides: TGTGCCAGCTCACCGGCCCGCCTACTAGCGGCCTACGAGCAGTACTTC.

V gene TRBV2 combines with J gene TRBJ2-7; D might be TRBD1 (6 bases). The CDR3 is 12 residues long. The germline V and J ends were trimmed by 5 bases and 3 bases, with 8 bases remaining between them. The germline V gene has CDR1 SNHLY and CDR2 FYNNEI. CDR3 coding DNA: TGTGCCAGCAGTCGGGACAACTACGAGCAGTACTTC. It encodes CASSRDNYEQYF.

The chain recombines TRBV6-5 with TRBJ1-1; TRBD1 aligns across 7 bases. The CDR3 totals 13 residues. Germline loops: CDR1 MNHEY, CDR2 SVGAGI. The trim removed 6 bases at V and 3 bases at J, leaving 4 bases unmatched. The CDR3 sequence is CASRITGDTEAFF. CDR3 sequence (DNA): TGTGCCAGCAGGATTACAGGGGACACTGAAGCTTTCTTT.

This clone was seen just once. The rearrangement links TRBV4-1 to TRBJ2-5; D ambiguous. Trimming removed 6 bases at V and 5 bases at J, with 13 bases between. The CDR3 spans 13 residues. Germline V gene sequence: CDR1 MGHRA, CDR2 YSYEKL. Here the CDR3 DNA reads TGCGCCAGCAGTCGGTCGCCAATGGAGACCCAGTACTTC. Encoded protein: CASSRSPMETQYF.

The chain uses TRBV10-3 and TRBJ2-1, with unresolved D. The ends were cut back, 3 bases at V and 0 bases at J, with 9 bases in the middle. CDR3 size: 15 residues. Germline V gene lookup returns CDR1 ENHRY and CDR2 SYGVKD. Written as DNA, the CDR3 is TGTGCCATCAGTGATGGGCTGAGCTCCTACAATGAGCAGTTCTTC. Residues: CAISDGLSSYNEQFF.

V is TRBV6-5 and J is TRBJ2-5, with D unclear. Germline loops: CDR1 MNHEY, CDR2 SVGAGI. The CDR3 contains 13 residues. The V end lost 5 bases, the J end lost 0 bases, and 7 bases lay between the germline ends. CDR3: CASSQQYQETQYF. The CDR3 DNA reads TGTGCCAGCAGTCAACAGTACCAAGAGACCCAGTACTTC.

The V call is TRBV7-8, the J call TRBJ2-5; unclear D gene. The germline V and J ends were trimmed by 2 bases and 2 bases, with 6 bases remaining between them. Germline values: CDR1 SGHVS, CDR2 FQNEAQ. The CDR3 extends over 13 amino acids. CDR3 nucleotide sequence: TGTGCCAGCAGCTTAAAGGTTCAAGAGACCCAGTACTTC. Protein sequence: CASSLKVQETQYF.

The chain combines TRBV18 with TRBJ1-5; no clear D gene. CDR3 length: 16 residues. Germline assignment: CDR1 KGHSH and CDR2 LQKENI. Deletions cut 1 base from V and 2 bases from J, with 12 bases between. In DNA form, the CDR3 reads TGTGCCAGCTCACCACGTGCCAACGCGGGCAATCAGCCCCAGCATTTT. It is translated as CASSPRANAGNQPQHF.